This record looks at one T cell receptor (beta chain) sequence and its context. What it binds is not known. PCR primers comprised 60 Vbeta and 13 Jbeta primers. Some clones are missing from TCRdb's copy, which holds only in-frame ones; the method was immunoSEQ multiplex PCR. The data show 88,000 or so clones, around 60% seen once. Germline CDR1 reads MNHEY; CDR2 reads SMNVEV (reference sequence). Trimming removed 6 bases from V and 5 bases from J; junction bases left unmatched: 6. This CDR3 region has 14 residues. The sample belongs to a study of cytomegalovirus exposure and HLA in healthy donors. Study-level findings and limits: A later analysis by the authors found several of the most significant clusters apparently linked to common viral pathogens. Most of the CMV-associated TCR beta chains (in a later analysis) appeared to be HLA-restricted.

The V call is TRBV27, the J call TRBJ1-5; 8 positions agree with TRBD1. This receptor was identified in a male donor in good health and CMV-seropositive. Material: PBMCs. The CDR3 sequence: CASSPTGEHQPQHF. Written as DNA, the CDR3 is TGTGCCAGCAGCCCGACAGGGGAGCATCAGCCCCAGCATTTT.